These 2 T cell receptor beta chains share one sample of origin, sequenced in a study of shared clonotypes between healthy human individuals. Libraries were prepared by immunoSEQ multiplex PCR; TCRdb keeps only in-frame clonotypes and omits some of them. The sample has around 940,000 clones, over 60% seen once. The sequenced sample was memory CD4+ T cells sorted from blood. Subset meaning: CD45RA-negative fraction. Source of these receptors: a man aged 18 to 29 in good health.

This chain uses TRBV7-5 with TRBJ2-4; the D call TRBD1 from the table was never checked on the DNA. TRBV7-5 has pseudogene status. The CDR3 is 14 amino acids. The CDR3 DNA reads TGTGCCAGAAGCTTATCAGCATGGGGCAACATTCAGTACTTC. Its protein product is CARSLSAWGNIQYF.

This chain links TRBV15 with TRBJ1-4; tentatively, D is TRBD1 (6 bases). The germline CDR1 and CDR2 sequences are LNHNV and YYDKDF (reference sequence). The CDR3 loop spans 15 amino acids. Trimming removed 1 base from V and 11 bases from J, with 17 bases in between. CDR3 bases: TGTGCCACCAGCAGAGCTAAGGACAGCCAGATGAAACTGTTTTTT. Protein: CATSRAKDSQMKLFF.